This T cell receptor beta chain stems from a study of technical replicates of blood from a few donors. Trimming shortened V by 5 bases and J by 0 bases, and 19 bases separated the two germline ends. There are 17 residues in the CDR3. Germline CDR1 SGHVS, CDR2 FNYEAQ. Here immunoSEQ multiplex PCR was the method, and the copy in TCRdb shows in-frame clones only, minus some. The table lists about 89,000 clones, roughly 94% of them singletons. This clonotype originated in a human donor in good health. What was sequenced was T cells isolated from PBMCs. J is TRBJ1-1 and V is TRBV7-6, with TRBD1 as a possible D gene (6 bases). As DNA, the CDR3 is TGTGCCAGCAGCGAGAACATCTACAGACAGGTGAACACTGAAGCTTTCTTT. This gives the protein CASSENIYRQVNTEAFF.